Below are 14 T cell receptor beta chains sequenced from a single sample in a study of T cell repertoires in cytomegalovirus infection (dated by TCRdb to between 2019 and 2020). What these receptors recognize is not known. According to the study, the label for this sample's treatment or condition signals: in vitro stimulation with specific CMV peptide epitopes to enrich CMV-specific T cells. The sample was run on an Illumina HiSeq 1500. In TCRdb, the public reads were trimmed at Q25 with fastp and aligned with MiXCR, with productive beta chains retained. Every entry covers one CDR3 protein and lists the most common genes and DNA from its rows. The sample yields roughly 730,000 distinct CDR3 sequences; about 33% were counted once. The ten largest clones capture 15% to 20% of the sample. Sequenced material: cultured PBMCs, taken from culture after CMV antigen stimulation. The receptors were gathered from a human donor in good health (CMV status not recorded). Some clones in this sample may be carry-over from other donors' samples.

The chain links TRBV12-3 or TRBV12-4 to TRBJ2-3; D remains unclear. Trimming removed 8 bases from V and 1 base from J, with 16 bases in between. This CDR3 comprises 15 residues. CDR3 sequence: CASGRLGAGTDTQYF. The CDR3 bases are TGTGCCAGCGGCCGCCTTGGCGCGGGCACAGATACGCAGTATTTT.

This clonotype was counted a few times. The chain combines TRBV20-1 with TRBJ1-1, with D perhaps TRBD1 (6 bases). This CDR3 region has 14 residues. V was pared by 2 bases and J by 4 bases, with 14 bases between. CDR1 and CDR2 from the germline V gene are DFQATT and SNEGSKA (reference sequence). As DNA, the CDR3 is TGCAGTGCTAGAATATCTCGAGGGGGCACTGAAGCTTTCTTT. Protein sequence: CSARISRGGTEAFF.

CDR3 sequence: CASSSRGGVTDTQYF. In nucleotides, the CDR3 is TGTGCCAGCAGCTCTAGAGGGGGGGTGACAGATACGCAGTATTTT. The rearrangement links TRBV7-2 to TRBJ2-3, with D possibly matching TRBD2 (7 bases). V shed 4 bases and J shed 3 bases, with 14 bases lying between them. Germline-derived CDR1 and CDR2 are SGHTA and FQGNSA. The CDR3 sequence is 15 residues long.

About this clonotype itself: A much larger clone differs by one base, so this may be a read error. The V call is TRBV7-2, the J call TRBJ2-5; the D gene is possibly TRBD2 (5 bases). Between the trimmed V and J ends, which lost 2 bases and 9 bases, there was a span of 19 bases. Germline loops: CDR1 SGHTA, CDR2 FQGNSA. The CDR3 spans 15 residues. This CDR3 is CASSLTSLGETPQYF. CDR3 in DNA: TGTGCCAGCAGCTTAACAAGCCTCGGGGAGACGCCCCAGTACTTC.

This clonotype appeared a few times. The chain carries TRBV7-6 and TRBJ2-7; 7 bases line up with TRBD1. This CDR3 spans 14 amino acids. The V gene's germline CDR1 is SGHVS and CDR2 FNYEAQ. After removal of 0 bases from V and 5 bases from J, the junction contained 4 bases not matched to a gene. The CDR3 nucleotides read TGTGCCAGCAGCTTAGCGAACGGACAGGACGAGCAGTACTTC. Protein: CASSLANGQDEQYF.

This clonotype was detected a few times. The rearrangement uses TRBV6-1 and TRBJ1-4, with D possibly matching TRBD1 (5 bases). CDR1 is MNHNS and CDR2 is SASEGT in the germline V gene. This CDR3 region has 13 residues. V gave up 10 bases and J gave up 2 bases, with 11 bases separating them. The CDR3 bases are TGTGCCACCCGGGGACGGACTAATGAAAAACTGTTTTTT. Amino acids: CATRGRTNEKLFF.

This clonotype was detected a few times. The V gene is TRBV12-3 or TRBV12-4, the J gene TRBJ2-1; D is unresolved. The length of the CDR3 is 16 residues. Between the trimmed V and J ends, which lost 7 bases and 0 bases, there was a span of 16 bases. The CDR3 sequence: CASNLAWRGSYNEQFF. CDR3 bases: TGTGCCAGCAATCTGGCATGGCGAGGCTCCTACAATGAGCAGTTCTTC.

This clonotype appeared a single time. The CDR3 loop is CASSTPALGVTGELFF. The CDR3 DNA is TGTGCCAGCAGTACCCCGGCCTTAGGGGTGACCGGGGAGCTGTTTTTT. The V and J genes are TRBV6-6 and TRBJ2-2; the D gene is possibly TRBD1 (5 bases). The V gene's germline CDR1 is MNHNY and CDR2 SVGAGI (reference sequence). Trimming removed 5 bases from V and 5 bases from J, with 18 bases in between. CDR3 length: 16 amino acids.

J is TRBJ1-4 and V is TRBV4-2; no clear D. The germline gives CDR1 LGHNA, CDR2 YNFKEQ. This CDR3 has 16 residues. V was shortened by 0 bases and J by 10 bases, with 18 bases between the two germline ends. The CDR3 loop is CASSQDQRVTWGKLFF. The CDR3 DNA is TGTGCCAGCAGCCAAGATCAAAGGGTGACGTGGGGAAAACTGTTTTTT.

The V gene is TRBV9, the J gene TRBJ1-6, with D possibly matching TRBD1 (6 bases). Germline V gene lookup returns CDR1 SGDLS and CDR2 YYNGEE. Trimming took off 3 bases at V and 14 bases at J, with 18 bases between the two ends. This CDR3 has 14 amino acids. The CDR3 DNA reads TGTGCCAGCAGCGCGTCCGGACAGTCCGGGGCCCTCCACTTT. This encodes CASSASGQSGALHF.

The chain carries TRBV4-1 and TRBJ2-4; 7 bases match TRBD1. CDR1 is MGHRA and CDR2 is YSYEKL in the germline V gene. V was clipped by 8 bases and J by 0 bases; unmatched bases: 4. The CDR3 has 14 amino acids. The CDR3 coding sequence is TGCGCCAGCTCGCAGGGGGTAGCCAAAAACATTCAGTACTTC. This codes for CASSQGVAKNIQYF.

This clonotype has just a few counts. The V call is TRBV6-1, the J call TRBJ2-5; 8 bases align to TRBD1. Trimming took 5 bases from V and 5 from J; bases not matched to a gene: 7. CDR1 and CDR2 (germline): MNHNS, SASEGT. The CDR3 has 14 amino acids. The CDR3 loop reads CASSPQGAEETQYF. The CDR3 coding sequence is TGTGCCAGCAGTCCGCAGGGGGCTGAGGAGACCCAGTACTTC.

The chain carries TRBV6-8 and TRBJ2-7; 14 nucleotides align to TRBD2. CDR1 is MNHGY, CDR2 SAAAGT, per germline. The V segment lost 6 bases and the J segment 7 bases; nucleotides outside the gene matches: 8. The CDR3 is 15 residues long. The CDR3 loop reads CASRGPGLAGDEQYF. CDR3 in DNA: TGTGCCAGCAGGGGTCCGGGACTAGCGGGAGATGAGCAGTACTTC.

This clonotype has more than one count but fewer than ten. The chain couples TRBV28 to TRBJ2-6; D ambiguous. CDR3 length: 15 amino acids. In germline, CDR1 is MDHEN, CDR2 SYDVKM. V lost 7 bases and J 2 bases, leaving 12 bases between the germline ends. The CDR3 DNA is TGTGCCAGCACCGACTCGTCCACTGGGGCCAACGTCCTGACTTTC. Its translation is CASTDSSTGANVLTF.